This T cell receptor beta chain is from a study of T cell repertoires in cytomegalovirus infection. Study-level background: Public TCR beta signature analysis indicated the presence of both CMV infection and matching HLA type.

TCRdb independently ran MiXCR on the reads; one entry per CDR3 protein. The data hold about a million distinct CDR3 sequences, with approximately 31% observed a single time. The CDR3 is made up of 11 amino acids, end residues included. Germline V gene data show CDR1 as LGHNT and CDR2 as FRNRAP. Study-wide results and limits: Predominance within the ex vivo response was attributable to HLA-C-restricted CMV-specific TCR beta clonotypes. Cumulative public TCR beta family frequency identified carriers of CMV plus the relevant HLA.

Of note for this clonotype: Its matching antigen is unknown. The conserved closing phenylalanine or tryptophan is absent in this CDR3, likely reflecting a read error. No DNA is shown, since the ends of the CDR3 on it are uncertain; the CDR3 is the one TCRdb lists.

The source is a human donor in good health (CMV status not recorded). Some clones in this sample may be carry-over from other donors' samples. The starting material was cultured CD8+ T cells from PBMCs, obtained from culture after CMV antigen stimulation. The rearrangement links TRBV12-5 to TRBJ2-5; TRBD2 is the table's D call, not checked against the DNA. The CDR3 is CTSGLSSPRAL.